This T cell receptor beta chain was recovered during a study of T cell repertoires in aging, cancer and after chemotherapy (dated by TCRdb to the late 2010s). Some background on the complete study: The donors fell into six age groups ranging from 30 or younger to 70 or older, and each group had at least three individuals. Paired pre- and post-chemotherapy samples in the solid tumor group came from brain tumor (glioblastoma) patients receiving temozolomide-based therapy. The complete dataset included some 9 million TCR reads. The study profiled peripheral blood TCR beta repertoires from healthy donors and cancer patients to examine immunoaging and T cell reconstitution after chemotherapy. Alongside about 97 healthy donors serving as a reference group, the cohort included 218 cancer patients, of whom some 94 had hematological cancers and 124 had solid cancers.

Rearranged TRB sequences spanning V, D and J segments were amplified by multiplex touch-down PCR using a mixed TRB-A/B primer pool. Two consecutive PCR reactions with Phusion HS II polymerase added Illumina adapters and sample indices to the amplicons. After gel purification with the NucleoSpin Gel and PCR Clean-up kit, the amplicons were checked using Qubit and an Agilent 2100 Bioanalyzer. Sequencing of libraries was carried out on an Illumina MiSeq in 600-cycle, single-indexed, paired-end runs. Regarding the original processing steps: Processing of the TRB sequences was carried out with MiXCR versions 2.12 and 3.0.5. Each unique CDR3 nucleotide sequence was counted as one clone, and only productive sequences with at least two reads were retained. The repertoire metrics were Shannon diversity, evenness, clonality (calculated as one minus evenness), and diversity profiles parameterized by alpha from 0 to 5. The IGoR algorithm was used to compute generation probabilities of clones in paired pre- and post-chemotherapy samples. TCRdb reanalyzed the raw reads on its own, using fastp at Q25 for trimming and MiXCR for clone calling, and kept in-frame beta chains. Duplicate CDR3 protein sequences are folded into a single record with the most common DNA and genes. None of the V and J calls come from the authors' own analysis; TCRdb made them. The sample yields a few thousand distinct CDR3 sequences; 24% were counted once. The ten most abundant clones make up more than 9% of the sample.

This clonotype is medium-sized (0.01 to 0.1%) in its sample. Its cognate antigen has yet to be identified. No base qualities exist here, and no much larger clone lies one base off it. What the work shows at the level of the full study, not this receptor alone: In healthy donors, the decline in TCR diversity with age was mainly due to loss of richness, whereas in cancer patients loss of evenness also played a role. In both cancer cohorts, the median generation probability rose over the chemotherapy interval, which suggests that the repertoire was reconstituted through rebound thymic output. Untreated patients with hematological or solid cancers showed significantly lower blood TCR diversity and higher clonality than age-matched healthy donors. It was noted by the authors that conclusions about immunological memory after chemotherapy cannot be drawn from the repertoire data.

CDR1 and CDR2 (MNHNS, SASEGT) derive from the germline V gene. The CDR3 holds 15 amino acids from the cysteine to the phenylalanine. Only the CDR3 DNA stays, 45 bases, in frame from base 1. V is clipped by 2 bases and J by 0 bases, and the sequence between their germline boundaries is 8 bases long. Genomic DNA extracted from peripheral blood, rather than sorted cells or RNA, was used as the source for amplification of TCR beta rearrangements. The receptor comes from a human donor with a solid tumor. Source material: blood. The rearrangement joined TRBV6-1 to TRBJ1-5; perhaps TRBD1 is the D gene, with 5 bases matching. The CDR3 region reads CASSEPGISNQPQHF. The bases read TGTGCCAGCAGTGAACCAGGGATTAGCAATCAGCCCCAGCATTTT.